The 32 T cell receptor beta chains presented below share a single source sample, sequenced in a study of blood T cell repertoires in COVID-19. The repertoire was sequenced with immunoSEQ multiplex PCR; TCRdb's copy has only in-frame clones and lacks some. The sample holds 85,000 to 100,000 clones, 84% seen once. Input material: peripheral blood. The receptors originated from a human donor in a cohort sampled during active COVID-19.

The count of this clone is one. The chain carries TRBV28 and TRBJ1-4, with 7 nucleotides matching TRBD1. V lost 5 bases to trimming and J lost 6 bases; unmatched junction nucleotides: 6. The CDR3 has 14 amino acids. Germline V gives CDR1 MDHEN, CDR2 SYDVKM. The CDR3, as DNA: TGTGCCAGCAGTCCGCAGGGGGGCTATGAAAAACTGTTTTTT. Translating gives CASSPQGGYEKLFF.

This chain joins TRBV28 and TRBJ2-1; 9 nucleotides agree with TRBD1. The V gene's germline CDR1 is MDHEN and CDR2 SYDVKM. The CDR3 loop spans 14 amino acids. The trim removed 5 bases at V and 12 bases at J, leaving 11 bases unmatched. CDR3 amino acids: CASSLPGTGIGQFF. CDR3 sequence (DNA): TGTGCCAGCAGTCTCCCCGGGACAGGGATCGGGCAGTTCTTC.

This clone occurred once. The chain employs TRBV7-9 and TRBJ2-4; possible D gene TRBD1, 6 bases. The CDR3 is 13 residues long. Germline V CDR1 and CDR2: SEHNR, FQNEAQ (reference sequence). Trimming shortened V by 8 bases and J by 8 bases, and 16 bases separated the two germline ends. CDR3 coding DNA: TGTGCCAGCGCGAACAGGGCGACAGACATTCAGTACTTC. It is translated as CASANRATDIQYF.

This sequence joins TRBV18 and TRBJ2-7, with 8 bases identical to TRBD2. Germline V gene sequence: CDR1 KGHSH, CDR2 LQKENI. The CDR3 totals 16 residues. V lost 1 base, J lost 2 bases, and 7 bases stayed unmatched. The CDR3 region is CASSPRTAGDTYEQYF. The CDR3 region has the DNA TGTGCCAGCTCACCACGTACAGCGGGAGATACCTACGAGCAGTACTTC. Full variable domain (rest looked up from reference TRBV18 and TRBJ2-7): NAGVMQNPRHLVRRRGQEARLRCSPMKGHSHVYWYRQLPEEGLKFMVYLQKENIIDESGMPKERFSAEFPKEGPSILRIQQVVRGDSAAYFCASSPRTAGDTYEQYFGPGTRLTVT.

The chain carries TRBV7-9 and TRBJ2-1; D perhaps matches TRBD2 (6 bases). Germline values: CDR1 SEHNR, CDR2 FQNEAQ (reference sequence). This CDR3 is 13 amino acids long. V was cut by 3 bases and J by 16 bases, with 19 bases left in between. CDR3 region: CASSFPSGDGPFF. In DNA, the CDR3 is TGTGCCAGCAGCTTCCCCTCGGGGGACGGTCCTTTCTTC.

The genes are TRBV19 and TRBJ2-2; 16 nucleotides align to TRBD2. This CDR3 region has 21 residues. Germline V CDR1 and CDR2: LNHDA, SQIVND (reference sequence). Trimming at V came to 5 bases and at J to 0 bases, leaving 12 bases not matched to a gene. CDR3 loop: CASSPNFRGTSGRANTGELFF. In DNA, the CDR3 is TGTGCCAGTAGTCCAAACTTCCGTGGGACTAGCGGGAGGGCGAACACCGGGGAGCTGTTTTTT.

This clone was observed a handful of times. The rearrangement uses TRBV5-1 and TRBJ1-1, with 8 bases aligning to TRBD1. After removal of 4 bases from V and 1 base from J, the junction contained 6 bases not matched to a gene. The CDR3 has 15 amino acids. CDR1 and CDR2 from the germline V gene are SGHRS and YFSETQ. DNA for the CDR3: TGCGCCAGCAGCGCCGACGGACAGGGGAACACTGAAGCTTTCTTT. This translates into CASSADGQGNTEAFF.

This sequence joins TRBV5-5 and TRBJ1-6; TRBD1 matches at 9 bases. The germline V gene encodes CDR1 SGHKS and CDR2 YYEKEE (reference sequence). CDR3 length: 13 residues. The ends lost 4 bases at V and 14 bases at J; junction bases unmatched: 7. Written as DNA, the CDR3 is TGTGCCAGCAGCCTACCGGGACAGGGCACCCTCCACTTT. This gives the protein CASSLPGQGTLHF.

CDR3 loop: CASSLSQTSGRAGVEQFF. The CDR3 nucleotides are TGTGCCAGCAGTTTATCCCAAACTAGCGGGAGGGCCGGGGTAGAGCAGTTCTTC. The chain employs TRBV27 and TRBJ2-1; TRBD2 matches 13 bases. The CDR3 is made up of 18 amino acids. V trimming: 0 bases; J trimming: 10 bases; junction bases outside the gene matches: 12. Germline lookup yields CDR1 MNHEY and CDR2 SMNVEV (reference sequence).

The rearrangement uses TRBV18 and TRBJ1-5, with D possibly matching TRBD1 (5 bases). The ends were cut back, 3 bases at V and 2 bases at J, with 11 bases in the middle. The CDR3 spans 15 residues. Per germline, CDR1 KGHSH and CDR2 LQKENI. Here the CDR3 DNA reads TGTGCCAGCTCACCCGGGGGGAGCGGCAATCAGCCCCAGCATTTT. Its protein is CASSPGGSGNQPQHF.

As regards this clone: The junction differs from germline at one of its ends, possibly a read error. The rearrangement uses TRBV3-1 (or the pseudogene TRBV3-2) and TRBJ2-3, with D unresolved. The CDR3 spans 16 residues. Germline lookup yields CDR1 LGHDT and CDR2 YNNKEL (reference sequence). The CDR3 nucleotides are TGTACCAGCAGCCAAGATGATAGCTGTAACACAGATACGCAGTATTTT. Translation gives CTSSQDDSCNTDTQYF.

The chain carries TRBV10-3 and TRBJ2-1; TRBD1 aligns across 10 bases. CDR1 and CDR2 (germline): ENHRY, SYGVKD. The CDR3 totals 16 residues. V gave up 2 bases and J gave up 3 bases; unmatched junction bases: 4. For the CDR3, the DNA is TGTGCCATCAGTGAGGGACAGGGGGTGTTCTACAATGAGCAGTTCTTC. Its translation is CAISEGQGVFYNEQFF.

The rearrangement uses TRBV19 and TRBJ1-2, with D possibly TRBD1 on 5 matching bases. Germline V CDR1 and CDR2: LNHDA, SQIVND (reference sequence). This CDR3 is 15 amino acids long. With 5 bases removed from V and 4 bases from J, the gap between germline ends came to 17 bases. The CDR3 bases are TGTGCCAGTAGTTCGCGGCGGGAGGGGCTCTATGGCTACACCTTC. Translating it yields CASSSRREGLYGYTF.

This clone occurred once. The chain combines TRBV11-3 with TRBJ1-2; D remains unclear. CDR1 and CDR2 from the germline V gene are SGHNT and YENEEA. The V end was cut by 0 bases, the J end by 4 bases, with 6 bases between. CDR3 size: 13 residues. In nucleotides, the CDR3 is TGTGCCAGCAGCTTAGATTTCAGCTATGGCTACACCTTC. Translating gives CASSLDFSYGYTF. The complete variable domain, with remaining parts taken from reference TRBV11-3 and TRBJ1-2, reads EAGVVQSPRYKIIEKKQPVAFWCNPISGHNTLYWYLQNLGQGPELLIRYENEEAVDDSQLPKDRFSAERLKGVDSTLKIQPAELGDSAVYLCASSLDFSYGYTFGSGTRLTVV.

V gene TRBV27 combines with J gene TRBJ2-1; D is unclear. Trimming pared 6 bases from V and 7 bases from J, leaving 10 bases between. CDR1 is MNHEY and CDR2 is SMNVEV in the germline V gene (reference sequence). CDR3 length equals 12 residues. The CDR3 loop reads CASRDPANEQFF. CDR3 coding DNA: TGTGCCAGCAGAGATCCCGCGAATGAGCAGTTCTTC.

Here the CDR3 DNA reads TGTGCCAGCAGGCTTTCTGAATACGCCAGTCCGAACTATGGCTACACCTTC. This sequence encodes CASRLSEYASPNYGYTF. The chain carries TRBV3-1 (or the pseudogene TRBV3-2) and TRBJ1-2; the D is unclear. The CDR3 has 17 residues. Between the trimmed V and J ends, which lost 6 bases and 2 bases, there was a span of 22 bases. The germline gives CDR1 LGHDT, CDR2 YNNKEL (reference sequence).

This clone was seen more than once but under ten times. The chain uses TRBV5-1 and TRBJ1-6, with a possible D match to TRBD1 (5 bases). Germline V gives CDR1 SGHRS, CDR2 YFSETQ. This CDR3 is built from 15 residues. V shed 2 bases and J shed 7 bases, with 13 bases lying between them. The CDR3 here is CASSLINDRNSPLHF. Written as DNA, the CDR3 is TGCGCCAGCAGCTTAATCAACGACAGAAATTCACCCCTCCACTTT. The full variable domain, completed using reference TRBV5-1 and TRBJ1-6, is KAGVTQTPRYLIKTRGQQVTLSCSPISGHRSVSWYQQTPGQGLQFLFEYFSETQRNKGNFPGRFSGRQFSNSRSEMNVSTLELGDSALYLCASSLINDRNSPLHFGNGTRLTVT.

The V and J genes are TRBV25-1 and TRBJ2-1; 12 nucleotides agree with TRBD2. Per germline, CDR1 MGHDK and CDR2 SYGVNS. The CDR3 is made up of 13 amino acids. V lost 6 bases, J lost 15 bases, and 9 bases stayed unmatched. The DNA of the CDR3 is TGTGCCAGCAGGACTAGCGGGAGCAACCGGCCGTTCTTC. Protein: CASRTSGSNRPFF.

This clone was detected only once. This sequence joins TRBV9 and TRBJ1-1; D might be TRBD1 (6 bases). V was shortened by 0 bases and J by 6 bases, with 18 bases between the two germline ends. Per the germline V gene, CDR1 is SGDLS and CDR2 is YYNGEE. CDR3 size: 16 residues. CDR3 region: CASSVAVDREAPEAFF. The CDR3 DNA follows: TGTGCCAGCAGCGTAGCTGTGGACAGAGAGGCCCCTGAAGCTTTCTTT.

The chain carries TRBV20-1 and TRBJ2-3, with 9 bases fitting TRBD2. V lost 6 bases and J lost 4; bases outside the gene matches: 5. The CDR3 length is 13 residues. Germline loops: CDR1 DFQATT, CDR2 SNEGSKA (reference sequence). This CDR3 reads CSASSGSADTQYF. CDR3 sequence (DNA): TGCAGTGCCAGTAGCGGGAGTGCAGATACGCAGTATTTT.

J is TRBJ2-7 and V is TRBV27, with 8 bases that match TRBD2. The germline V gene encodes CDR1 MNHEY and CDR2 SMNVEV (reference sequence). After removal of 8 bases from V and 0 bases from J, the junction contained 27 bases not matched to a gene. The CDR3 consists of 21 residues. CDR3 residues: CASRPGPGLAQNLPSSYEQYF. The CDR3 region has the DNA TGTGCCAGCCGACCTGGCCCCGGACTAGCCCAAAATCTGCCCTCCTCCTACGAGCAGTACTTC.

J is TRBJ1-6 and V is TRBV7-2; TRBD1 matches 7 bases. V shed 4 bases, J shed 6 bases, and the junction held 9 bases outside the gene matches. This CDR3 contains 16 residues. CDR1 is SGHTA and CDR2 is FQGNSA in the germline V gene. This CDR3 reads CASSWVGDSPNSPLHF. The CDR3 DNA is TGTGCCAGCAGCTGGGTGGGGGACAGCCCTAATTCACCCCTCCACTTT. The whole variable domain, remainder taken from reference TRBV7-2 and TRBJ1-6, is GAGVSQSPSNKVTEKGKDVELRCDPISGHTALYWYRQSLGQGLEFLIYFQGNSAPDKSGLPSDRFSAERTGGSVSTLTIQRTQQEDSAVYLCASSWVGDSPNSPLHFGNGTRLTVT.

The chain carries TRBV6-4 and TRBJ2-3; TRBD1 matches 11 bases. The CDR3 length is 19 residues. The V segment lost 0 bases and the J segment 1 base; nucleotides outside the gene matches: 9. CDR1 MRHNA and CDR2 SNTAGT come from the germline V gene. This CDR3 is CASSDSLRTGGTGTDTQYF. The CDR3 DNA is TGTGCCAGCAGTGACTCCCTCAGGACAGGGGGCACTGGCACAGATACGCAGTATTTT.

The chain uses TRBV20-1 and TRBJ2-1; TRBD2 matches 10 bases. This CDR3 contains 17 residues. Germline V gives CDR1 DFQATT, CDR2 SNEGSKA (reference sequence). Trimming cost V 3 bases and J 5 bases; bases outside gene matches: 13. The CDR3: CSASSIAGGPLNNEQFF. The DNA for the CDR3 is TGCAGTGCTAGTTCCATAGCGGGAGGCCCACTTAACAATGAGCAGTTCTTC.

The gene calls are TRBV12-3 or TRBV12-4 and TRBJ2-1, with TRBD1 as a possible D gene (6 bases). There are 12 residues in the CDR3. Trimming left V 6 bases short and J 8 bases short, with 11 bases between. The CDR3 reads CASRARGHEQFF. The CDR3 DNA is TGTGCCAGCAGAGCCAGGGGTCATGAGCAGTTCTTC.

This clone was seen a single time. V usage is TRBV4-2 and J usage is TRBJ2-6; D is perhaps TRBD2 (5 bases). The CDR3 runs 21 residues. The ends were cut back, 4 bases at V and 0 bases at J, with 25 bases in the middle. CDR1 LGHNA and CDR2 YNFKEQ come from the germline V gene. DNA of the CDR3: TGTGCCAGCAGCCCCGACGGTTCCCAACTAGGACGGGGCTCTGGGGCCAACGTCCTGACTTTC. Protein product: CASSPDGSQLGRGSGANVLTF.

The count of this clone is one. Here the CDR3 DNA reads TGTGCCAGCAGCCACGGACAGGTTTTGGGCACAGATACGCAGTATTTT. It codes for CASSHGQVLGTDTQYF. The rearrangement uses TRBV6-2 or TRBV6-3 and TRBJ2-3; the match to TRBD1 covers 7 bases. With 6 bases clipped from V and 1 base from J, the junction kept 10 bases outside the gene matches. CDR3 size: 16 residues. The V gene's germline CDR1 is MNHEY and CDR2 SVGEGT.

The genes are TRBV13 and TRBJ2-1; D is possibly TRBD1 (7 bases). Trimming took off 0 bases at V and 5 bases at J, with 11 bases between the two ends. The length of the CDR3 is 15 residues. CDR1 is PRHDT and CDR2 is FYEKMQ in the germline V gene (reference sequence). CDR3: CASSLGRGVNNEQFF. CDR3 bases: TGTGCCAGCAGCTTAGGCAGGGGGGTCAACAATGAGCAGTTCTTC. Based on the CDR3 plus reference TRBV13 and TRBJ2-1, the full variable domain is AAGVIQSPRHLIKEKRETATLKCYPIPRHDTVYWYQQGPGQDPQFLISFYEKMQSDKGSIPDRFSAQQFSDYHSELNMSSLELGDSALYFCASSLGRGVNNEQFFGPGTRLTVL.

The V and J genes are TRBV6-5 and TRBJ2-7; TRBD2 matches 7 bases. CDR3 length equals 13 residues. Germline loops: CDR1 MNHEY, CDR2 SVGAGI. V dropped 6 bases and J dropped 1; count of bases not matched to a gene: 3. The CDR3 region has the DNA TGTGCCAGCAGCCGGGGGGTTTCCTACGAGCAGTACTTC. Encoded protein: CASSRGVSYEQYF.

The V gene is TRBV7-8, the J gene TRBJ2-2, with D maybe TRBD2 (6 bases). In germline, CDR1 is SGHVS, CDR2 FQNEAQ. The V and J ends lost 0 bases and 7 bases respectively, with 12 bases between them. The CDR3 length is 15 residues. The CDR3 DNA sequence: TGTGCCAGCAGCTTAGCGCGGGCGCGGGACGGGGAGCTGTTTTTT. Translating it yields CASSLARARDGELFF.

V gene TRBV9 combines with J gene TRBJ1-1; D is perhaps TRBD1 (5 bases). Per germline, CDR1 SGDLS and CDR2 YYNGEE. Trimming removed 0 bases from V and 3 bases from J, with 21 bases in between. The CDR3 is made up of 18 amino acids. This CDR3 is CASSVAFEGGVIYTEAFF. In nucleotides, the CDR3 is TGTGCCAGCAGCGTAGCTTTCGAGGGAGGGGTTATATACACTGAAGCTTTCTTT.

This clone was recorded only once. The chain has TRBV24-1 and TRBJ2-7, with a tentative D call TRBD1 (7 bases). Trimming took 9 bases from V and 4 from J, leaving 15 bases between them. CDR3 length: 13 residues. Germline V lookup: CDR1 KGHDR, CDR2 SFDVKD. CDR3 bases: TGTGCCACCCCGACTCAGGGGGGATACGAGCAGTACTTC. It codes for CATPTQGGYEQYF.